This paragraph covers one T cell receptor (beta chain) sequence. Ten or more counts support this clonotype. No antigen is known for it. No base-level quality is on record; no much larger clone is a single base apart. The study deep-sequenced TCR repertoires of sorted CD4+ and CD8+ blood T cells from severe aplastic anemia patients and healthy subjects. Ficoll-Paque density gradient centrifugation was used to isolate peripheral blood mononuclear cells. Before DNA extraction, CD4+ and CD8+ T cells were sorted with FACS or magnetic beads. This sample was taken from a study of CD8+CD57+ T cells in acquired aplastic anemia (dated by TCRdb to between 2018 and 2020). As for the study more broadly: Extracted DNA from sorted CD4+ and CD8+ cells averaged approximately 3 ug, ranging from roughly 0.17 to 27.4 ug. For healthy donor samples, the average read count was about 10.8 million for CD4+ cells and approximately 11 million for CD8+ cells. General conclusions and limits of the study: Between patients and healthy controls, no significant difference in CD8+ Simpson's diversity was found (P=0.060). Approximately 27 CD8+ CDR3 sequences were found in both patients and controls but appeared to be highly expressed in patients and within the immunodominant clones of the patients.

Genomic DNA was used as template for profiling of TCR beta VDJ combinations and CDR3 sequences. An Illumina HiSeq 2000 was the platform used for TCR repertoire sequencing. On the study's bioinformatics: Repertoire assessment relied on Simpson's diversity index, CDR3 size and DJ length profiles, and TRBV/TRBJ rearrangement plots. The most abundant DNA sequence in the deep sequencing data was defined as the immunodominant clone. CDR3 amino acid sequences were checked for sharing between subjects and were compared against published repertoires and the VDJdb database. Using fastp at Q25 and MiXCR, TCRdb reprocessed the public reads and kept productive beta chains. Each entry is one CDR3 protein sequence, shown with its most common DNA and genes. TCRdb's processing, not the authors' own work, is the source of the V and J calls. The sample yields some 130,000 distinct CDR3 sequences; 48% were counted once. Of the sample, under 3% is held by the ten largest clones.

Sequenced material: sorted CD4+, CD8+, or CD8+CD57+ T cells (not recorded which) from PBMCs. This clonotype was sampled from a human donor in good health, serving as a control.

The CDR3 sequence is CATSRVTNYGYTF. The DNA reads TGTGCCACCAGCAGAGTCACTAACTATGGCTACACCTTC. Rearrangement joined TRBV15 to TRBJ1-2; confidence is insufficient to name the D gene. Trimming at the junction amounts to 1 base on V and 0 bases on J, and the germline ends lie 3 bases apart. From cysteine to phenylalanine, the CDR3 is 13 amino acids long. Left in the record is the CDR3 DNA by itself, 39 bases read in frame from the first base. The germline V gene (reference sequence) supplies CDR1 LNHNV and CDR2 YYDKDF.